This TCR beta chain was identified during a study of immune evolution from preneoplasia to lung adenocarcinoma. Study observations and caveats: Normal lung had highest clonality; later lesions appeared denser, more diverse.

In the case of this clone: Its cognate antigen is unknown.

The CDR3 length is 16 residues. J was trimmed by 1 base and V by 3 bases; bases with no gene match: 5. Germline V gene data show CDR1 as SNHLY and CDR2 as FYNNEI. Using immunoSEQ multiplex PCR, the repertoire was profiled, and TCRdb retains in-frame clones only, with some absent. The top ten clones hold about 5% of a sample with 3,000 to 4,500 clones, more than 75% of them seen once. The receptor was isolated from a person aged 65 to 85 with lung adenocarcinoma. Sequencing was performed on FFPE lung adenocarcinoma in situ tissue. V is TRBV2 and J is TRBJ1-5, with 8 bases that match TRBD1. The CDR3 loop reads CASSEAGGRSNQPQHF. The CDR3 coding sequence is TGTGCCAGCAGTGAGGCAGGGGGCAGGAGCAATCAGCCCCAGCATTTT.